Listed here are 15 T cell receptor beta chains from one sample, sequenced in a study of T cell responses to AZD1222 COVID-19 vaccine. Profiling relied on immunoSEQ multiplex PCR, and the TCRdb table lists in-frame clones only, not all of them. The table lists 65,000 to 75,000 clones, 84% of them singletons. The specimen comprised peripheral blood, sampled on day 0 of AZD1222 vaccination. The receptors shown here come from an adult in good health.

The J gene is TRBJ1-2, the V gene TRBV12-5; no definite D call. The CDR3 has 19 residues. The V end was cut by 1 base, the J end by 3 bases, with 24 bases between. The germline CDR1 and CDR2 sequences are LGHNT and FRNRAP. Here the CDR3 reads CASGLGNKIDGAPDYGYTF. CDR3 bases: TGTGCTAGTGGTTTGGGGAATAAGATTGACGGAGCCCCTGACTATGGCTACACCTTC. The variable domain in full, with the rest retrieved from reference TRBV12-5 and TRBJ1-2, is DARVTQTPRHKVTEMGQEVTMRCQPILGHNTVFWYRQTMMQGLELLAYFRNRAPLDDSGMPKDRFSAEMPDATLATLKIQPSEPRDSAVYFCASGLGNKIDGAPDYGYTFGSGTRLTVV.

The genes are TRBV30 and TRBJ2-7; the D is unclear. From germline, CDR1 is GTSNPN and CDR2 SVGIG (reference sequence). The CDR3 is 11 residues long. Trimming stripped 1 base from V and 3 bases from J, with 4 bases between. The CDR3, as DNA: TGTGCCTGGAGTGCAATCTACGAGCAGTACTTC. The encoded protein is CAWSAIYEQYF.

V and J are TRBV15 and TRBJ1-5; TRBD1 might be the D (6 bases). Trimming left V 0 bases short and J 1 base short, with 19 bases between. Germline V gene lookup returns CDR1 LNHNV and CDR2 YYDKDF (reference sequence). The CDR3 loop spans 19 amino acids. The CDR3 is CATSRDGQGGPLSNQPQHF. The CDR3 DNA follows: TGTGCCACCAGCAGAGATGGGCAAGGGGGTCCCTTAAGCAATCAGCCCCAGCATTTT.

This chain connects TRBV19 to TRBJ2-5; D not resolved. Per germline, CDR1 LNHDA and CDR2 SQIVND (reference sequence). The V end lost 8 bases, the J end lost 1 base, and 8 bases lay between the germline ends. The CDR3 spans 12 residues. In DNA, the CDR3 is TGTGCCAGTTCTATGCTCCAAGAGACCCAGTACTTC. Translated: CASSMLQETQYF.

CDR3 sequence: CASSQLQANTEAFF. The CDR3 DNA sequence: TGTGCCAGCAGCCAATTACAGGCGAACACTGAAGCTTTCTTT. The genes are TRBV16 and TRBJ1-1, with D possibly TRBD1 on 5 matching bases. Germline assignment: CDR1 KGHSY and CDR2 FQNENV. Trimming removed 1 base at V and 1 base at J, with 7 bases between. The CDR3 is made up of 14 amino acids. The complete variable domain, with remaining parts taken from reference TRBV16 and TRBJ1-1, reads GEEVAQTPKHLVRGEGQKAKLYCAPIKGHSYVFWYQQVLKNEFKFLISFQNENVFDETGMPKERFSAKCLPNSPCSLEIQATKLEDSAVYFCASSQLQANTEAFFGQGTRLTVV.

This rearrangement joins TRBV28 to TRBJ2-2; 7 bases are a match to TRBD1. Germline V gives CDR1 MDHEN, CDR2 SYDVKM. V shed 6 bases and J 6 bases; nucleotides not matched to a gene: 7. CDR3 length equals 14 residues. The CDR3 reads CASRIQGWPGELFF. The DNA for the CDR3 is TGTGCCAGCAGAATACAGGGGTGGCCCGGGGAGCTGTTTTTT.

The rearrangement joins TRBV3-1 (or the pseudogene TRBV3-2) to TRBJ2-3, with D tentatively TRBD1 (6 bases). The CDR3 runs to 16 residues. CDR1 LGHDT and CDR2 YNNKEL come from the germline V gene (reference sequence). With 2 bases removed from V and 4 bases from J, the gap between germline ends came to 16 bases. DNA of the CDR3: TGTGCCAGCAGCCAATCCCCCGGTACAGGGTCAGATACGCAGTATTTT. As protein: CASSQSPGTGSDTQYF.

This clone has more than one count but fewer than ten. The rearrangement joins TRBV14 to TRBJ2-2, with D possibly TRBD1 on 5 matching bases. Germline lookup yields CDR1 SGHDN and CDR2 FVKESK. The ends were cut back, 6 bases at V and 0 bases at J, with 8 bases in the middle. The CDR3 is made up of 14 amino acids. The CDR3 loop is CASRWGANTGELFF. CDR3 nucleotide sequence: TGTGCCAGCAGGTGGGGCGCGAACACCGGGGAGCTGTTTTTT.

The chain joins TRBV2 to TRBJ2-2; a weak D match, TRBD2 (6 bases). The CDR3 consists of 15 residues. V was shortened by 8 bases and J by 1 base, with 14 bases between the two germline ends. Germline V gene data show CDR1 as SNHLY and CDR2 as FYNNEI. The CDR3 sequence: CASGGGSGNTGELFF. In nucleotides, the CDR3 is TGTGCCAGCGGGGGTGGTAGCGGGAACACCGGGGAGCTGTTTTTT.

CDR3 sequence reads: CASSPTWGLNTGELFF. CDR3 nucleotide sequence: TGTGCCAGCAGCCCGACGTGGGGGCTGAACACCGGGGAGCTGTTTTTT. The rearrangement uses TRBV4-2 and TRBJ2-2; a weak D match, TRBD1 (6 bases). CDR1 and CDR2 from the germline V gene are LGHNA and YNFKEQ. Trimming took off 4 bases at V and 1 base at J, with 13 bases between the two ends. CDR3 length: 16 residues.

This chain joins TRBV6-5 and TRBJ2-1; 7 bases match TRBD1. The CDR3 runs 15 residues. Per germline, CDR1 MNHEY and CDR2 SVGAGI. With 4 bases clipped from V and 4 bases from J, the junction kept 7 bases outside the gene matches. The CDR3 sequence: CASSSGQVGYNEQFF. The CDR3 DNA reads TGTGCCAGCAGTTCCGGACAGGTTGGGTACAATGAGCAGTTCTTC.

The chain has TRBV6-4 and TRBJ1-4; tentative D call: TRBD1 (5 bases). This CDR3 is 15 amino acids long. Trimming pared 5 bases from V and 7 bases from J, leaving 17 bases between. Germline V gene sequence: CDR1 MRHNA, CDR2 SNTAGT. CDR3 protein: CASSFGGITGEKLFF. CDR3 nucleotides: TGTGCCAGCAGTTTTGGGGGAATTACTGGTGAAAAACTGTTTTTT.

The chain couples TRBV24-1 to TRBJ2-1; 8 bases are a match to TRBD1. V was pared by 4 bases and J by 10 bases, with 8 bases of the junction left unmatched. From germline, CDR1 is KGHDR and CDR2 SFDVKD. This CDR3 is built from 14 residues. Written as DNA, the CDR3 is TGTGCCACCAGTGACAGGACCAGGGGGCGCGAGCAGTTCTTC. Amino acid sequence: CATSDRTRGREQFF.

The chain couples TRBV28 to TRBJ1-1, with a weak D call TRBD1 (6 bases). The CDR3 sequence is 13 residues long. The germline V gene encodes CDR1 MDHEN and CDR2 SYDVKM. V lost 5 bases and J 8 bases, leaving 15 bases between the germline ends. Here the CDR3 DNA reads TGTGCCAGCAGTCTCCAGGGGTTCGGGGAAGCTTTCTTT. Its translation is CASSLQGFGEAFF. The full variable domain, its missing parts supplied by reference TRBV28 and TRBJ1-1, is DVKVTQSSRYLVKRTGEKVFLECVQDMDHENMFWYRQDPGLGLRLIYFSYDVKMKEKGDIPEGYSVSREKKERFSLILESASTNQTSMYLCASSLQGFGEAFFGQGTRLTVV.

The rearrangement joins TRBV14 to TRBJ2-5; TRBD1 is a possible D gene (6 bases). V gave up 4 bases and J gave up 7 bases, with 13 bases separating them. The CDR3 has 13 amino acids. CDR1 and CDR2 (germline): SGHDN, FVKESK. CDR3 nucleotides: TGTGCCAGCAGCCCGGGACAAAGGGGGACCCAGTACTTC. This encodes CASSPGQRGTQYF.